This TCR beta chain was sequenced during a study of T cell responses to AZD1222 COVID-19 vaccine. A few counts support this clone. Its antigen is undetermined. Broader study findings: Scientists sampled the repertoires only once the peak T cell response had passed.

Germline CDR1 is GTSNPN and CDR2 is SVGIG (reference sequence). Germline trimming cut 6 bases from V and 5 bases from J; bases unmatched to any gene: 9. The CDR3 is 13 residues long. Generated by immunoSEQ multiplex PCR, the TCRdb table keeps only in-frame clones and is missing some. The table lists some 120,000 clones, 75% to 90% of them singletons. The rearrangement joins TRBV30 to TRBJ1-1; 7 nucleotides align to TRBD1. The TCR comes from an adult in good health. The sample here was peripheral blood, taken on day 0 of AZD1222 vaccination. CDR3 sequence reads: CACSRGGGTEAFF. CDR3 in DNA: TGTGCCTGTTCCAGGGGGGGAGGGACTGAAGCTTTCTTT.